This TCR beta chain is from a study of technical replicates of blood from several donors. Germline V gives CDR1 PRHDT, CDR2 FYEKMQ (reference sequence). The CDR3 runs to 15 residues. The junction had 2 bases not matched to a gene; V was cut back by 2 bases and J by 0 bases. Clones were read by immunoSEQ multiplex PCR, and TCRdb kept only the in-frame ones, dropping some. The sample lists around 92,000 clones, approximately 94% occurring once. The source material was T cells isolated from PBMCs. The V gene is TRBV13, the J gene TRBJ2-7; 9 nucleotides match TRBD2. The clonotype comes from a human donor in good health. CDR3 protein: CASSLKRGDSYEQYF. CDR3 sequence (DNA): TGTGCCAGCAGCTTAAAGCGGGGGGACTCCTACGAGCAGTACTTC.